These 21 T cell receptor beta chains originate from one sample sequenced in a study of blood T cells in healthy people across ages. Alongside a J-beta primer mix, a sample-barcoded 5' primer served in a second PCR lasting about 7 to 12 cycles. Each CDR3 protein gets one entry after TCRdb re-called the 5' RACE reads with MiXCR. Of some 1,500,000 distinct CDR3 sequences in the sample, under 55% were seen once. Sample: blood. These receptors came from a woman between 18 and 29 years old in good health.

The V and J genes are TRBV15 and TRBJ2-1; D is perhaps TRBD1 (5 bases). The CDR3 runs 16 residues. V lost 0 bases and J 8 bases, leaving 17 bases between the germline ends. Germline CDR1 and CDR2: LNHNV and YYDKDF (reference sequence). CDR3 sequence reads: CATSRDGAQFWHEQFF. In DNA, the CDR3 is TGTGCCACCAGCAGAGATGGGGCACAGTTTTGGCATGAGCAGTTCTTC.

CDR3 nucleotides: TGTGCCAGCAGCAGGACAGGTATGGGCGTCTACGAGCAGTACTTC. Translated: CASSRTGMGVYEQYF. The chain employs TRBV7-9 and TRBJ2-7, with 7 bases matching TRBD1. This CDR3 contains 15 residues. Germline values: CDR1 SEHNR, CDR2 FQNEAQ (reference sequence). The J segment lost 3 bases and the V segment lost 5 bases, leaving 10 bases of the junction unmatched. The full variable domain, rest sourced from reference TRBV7-9 and TRBJ2-7, is DTGVSQNPRHKITKRGQNVTFRCDPISEHNRLYWYRQTLGQGPEFLTYFQNEAQLEKSRLLSDRFSAERPKGSFSTLEIQRTEQGDSAMYLCASSRTGMGVYEQYFGPGTRLTVT.

The V gene is TRBV18, the J gene TRBJ1-2, with 11 nucleotides matching TRBD1. The germline V gene has CDR1 KGHSH and CDR2 LQKENI. The CDR3 totals 15 residues. V was clipped by 5 bases and J by 3 bases; unmatched bases: 5. The CDR3 here is CASSRTGGADYGYTF. The CDR3 bases are TGTGCCAGCTCAAGGACAGGGGGCGCCGACTATGGCTACACCTTC.

The chain links TRBV20-1 to TRBJ2-1; 7 bases are shared with TRBD2. The V and J ends lost 5 bases and 0 bases, in that order; junction bases with no gene match: 7. CDR1 is DFQATT, CDR2 SNEGSKA, per germline (reference sequence). This CDR3 region has 15 residues. DNA of the CDR3: TGCAGTGCTGCGGAGCTAGCGGCCTCCTACAATGAGCAGTTCTTC. It yields the protein CSAAELAASYNEQFF.

The chain carries TRBV7-3 and TRBJ2-7, with 10 bases matching TRBD1. The CDR3 extends over 16 amino acids. V dropped 1 base and J dropped 7; count of bases not matched to a gene: 10. Germline-derived CDR1 and CDR2 are SGHTA and FQGTGA. CDR3 sequence (DNA): TGTGCCAGCAGCTTAAATGGACAGGGGGATTACAATGAGCAGTACTTC. This translates into CASSLNGQGDYNEQYF. Together with reference TRBV7-3 and TRBJ2-7, the CDR3 gives the full variable domain: GAGVSQTPSNKVTEKGKYVELRCDPISGHTALYWYRQSLGQGPEFLIYFQGTGAADDSGLPNDRFFAVRPEGSVSTLKIQRTERGDSAVYLCASSLNGQGDYNEQYFGPGTRLTVT.

V and J are TRBV6-2 or TRBV6-3 and TRBJ2-7; tentative D call: TRBD1 (6 bases). Germline V CDR1 and CDR2: MNHEY, SVGEGT. The germline V and J ends were trimmed by 6 bases and 3 bases, with 15 bases remaining between them. The CDR3 has 14 residues. CDR3 in amino acids: CASRSPGQFYEQYF. The DNA for the CDR3 is TGTGCCAGCAGATCCCCTGGACAGTTCTACGAGCAGTACTTC.

The rearrangement links TRBV15 to TRBJ1-6; D is unclear. CDR3 length: 14 amino acids. Trimming removed 0 bases from V and 8 bases from J, with 8 bases in between. Germline lookup yields CDR1 LNHNV and CDR2 YYDKDF (reference sequence). The CDR3 is CATSRDVLHSPLHF. The CDR3 nucleotides are TGTGCCACCAGCAGAGATGTTCTTCATTCACCCCTCCACTTT.

This clonotype showed up just a few times. The V call is TRBV25-1, the J call TRBJ1-4; D ambiguous. CDR3 size: 11 residues. Germline-derived CDR1 and CDR2 are MGHDK and SYGVNS. V lost 7 bases, J lost 5 bases, and 5 bases lay in between. DNA for the CDR3: TGTGCCAGCACCCACAATGAAAAACTGTTTTTT. Residues: CASTHNEKLFF.

The gene calls are TRBV6-5 and TRBJ2-7; perhaps TRBD2 as D (6 bases). Germline-derived CDR1 and CDR2 are MNHEY and SVGAGI. Trimming removed 4 bases from V and 2 bases from J, with 15 bases in between. This CDR3 spans 15 amino acids. This CDR3 reads CASSWSGGGAYEQYF. Here the CDR3 DNA reads TGTGCCAGCAGTTGGTCGGGTGGAGGGGCCTACGAGCAGTACTTC.

The CDR3 sequence: CASSQGETDQETQFF. The CDR3 bases are TGTGCCAGCAGCCAAGGCGAGACTGATCAAGAGACCCAGTTCTTC. The rearrangement joins TRBV4-2 to TRBJ2-1; D unresolved. The CDR3 has 15 amino acids. Germline CDR1 and CDR2: LGHNA and YNFKEQ. V was pared by 1 base and J by 13 bases, with 20 bases between.

This clonotype was observed a single time. This rearrangement joins TRBV27 to TRBJ2-5, with 12 bases that match TRBD2. The germline V gene has CDR1 MNHEY and CDR2 SMNVEV (reference sequence). The trim removed 5 bases at V and 11 bases at J, leaving 18 bases unmatched. CDR3 length equals 17 residues. The CDR3 nucleotides read TGTGCCAGCAGTCCGTCAGAGACTAGCGGGAGCCACAATGAGCAGTACTTC. Protein product: CASSPSETSGSHNEQYF.

V and J are TRBV20-1 and TRBJ2-7, with a possible D match to TRBD1 (6 bases). The CDR3 totals 15 residues. From germline, CDR1 is DFQATT and CDR2 SNEGSKA (reference sequence). V lost 3 bases and J 3 bases, leaving 18 bases between the germline ends. In DNA, the CDR3 is TGCAGTGCTAGCCCGGAAGTTGGGGGCTTCTACGAGCAGTACTTC. Its translation is CSASPEVGGFYEQYF.

The chain has TRBV30 and TRBJ2-3; 12 positions match TRBD2. The V and J ends lost 3 bases and 1 base, in that order; junction bases with no gene match: 8. Germline V gene sequence: CDR1 GTSNPN, CDR2 SVGIG (reference sequence). There are 17 residues in the CDR3. CDR3 DNA sequence: TGTGCCTGGAGCATAACCTCTAGCGGGGGGGGCACAGATACGCAGTATTTT. As protein: CAWSITSSGGGTDTQYF.

The gene calls are TRBV30 and TRBJ1-5; D might be TRBD1 (5 bases). V gave up 8 bases and J gave up 7 bases, with 12 bases separating them. The germline V gene has CDR1 GTSNPN and CDR2 SVGIG (reference sequence). This CDR3 region has 11 residues. The DNA for the CDR3 is TGTGCCGGTGGGGCCGGGCAGCCCCAGCATTTT. This encodes CAGGAGQPQHF.

Notes on this clonotype: The junction and the germline gene differ at one end; a read error may be behind it. The chain is built from TRBV12-3 or TRBV12-4 and TRBJ2-1; D call uncertain. The CDR3 is 14 residues long. CDR3 amino acids: CASSKAGSYNERFF. CDR3 sequence (DNA): TGTGCCAGCAGTAAGGCAGGCTCCTACAATGAGCGGTTCTTC.

J is TRBJ1-1 and V is TRBV4-3; TRBD1 matches at 8 bases. This CDR3 spans 17 amino acids. Germline values: CDR1 LGHNA, CDR2 YSLEER. The V segment lost 2 bases and the J segment 0 bases; nucleotides outside the gene matches: 8. The CDR3 DNA is TGCGCCAGCAGCCAACCGAAGGGGGACAGGATGAACACTGAAGCTTTCTTT. Translating it yields CASSQPKGDRMNTEAFF.

This chain's CDR3 is CASSYRAVEPTNEKLFF. CDR3 coding DNA: TGTGCCAGCAGTTACCGGGCAGTAGAACCAACTAATGAAAAACTGTTTTTT. The chain is built from TRBV6-7 and TRBJ1-4; no clear D gene. TRBV6-7 is treated as an ORF (open reading frame) with a function not yet certain. The CDR3 spans 17 residues. V shed 2 bases and J shed 0 bases, with 13 bases lying between them.

The genes are TRBV6-2 or TRBV6-3 and TRBJ1-4; possibly TRBD1 for D (5 bases). With 8 bases removed from V and 5 bases from J, the gap between germline ends came to 12 bases. The CDR3 is 13 amino acids. Per germline, CDR1 MNHEY and CDR2 SVGEGT. DNA of the CDR3: TGTGCCAGCCAAGGGACGGGAAATGAAAAACTGTTTTTT. Amino acid sequence: CASQGTGNEKLFF.

The chain couples TRBV27 to TRBJ2-1; 10 nucleotides align to TRBD2. The assigned J gene may be wrong: the sequence end matches TRBJ2-7 better. Germline values: CDR1 MNHEY, CDR2 SMNVEV (reference sequence). This CDR3 region has 15 residues. CDR3: CASRKGLAAYNEQYF. The CDR3 DNA reads TGTGCCAGCAGGAAAGGACTAGCGGCCTACAATGAGCAGTACTTC.

This clonotype was found a few times. This rearrangement joins TRBV7-2 to TRBJ2-4; TRBD2 matches 12 bases. The J call may be incorrect, as the DNA end agrees better with TRBJ2-7. Germline V gene sequence: CDR1 SGHTA, CDR2 FQGNSA. This CDR3 is 14 amino acids long. CDR3 DNA sequence: TGTGCCAGCAGCTTTACTAGCGGGAGGTACGAGCAGTACTTC. This encodes CASSFTSGRYEQYF.

This clonotype was observed a few times. The V and J genes are TRBV27 and TRBJ2-1; D possibly uses TRBD1 or TRBD2 (5 bases each). CDR3 length: 15 amino acids. Germline V gives CDR1 MNHEY, CDR2 SMNVEV (reference sequence). Trimming took 0 bases from V and 2 from J, leaving 8 bases between them. The DNA for the CDR3 is TGTGCCAGCAGTTTATCGTGGGGGACCTACAATGAGCAGTTCTTC. Translated, it gives CASSLSWGTYNEQFF.